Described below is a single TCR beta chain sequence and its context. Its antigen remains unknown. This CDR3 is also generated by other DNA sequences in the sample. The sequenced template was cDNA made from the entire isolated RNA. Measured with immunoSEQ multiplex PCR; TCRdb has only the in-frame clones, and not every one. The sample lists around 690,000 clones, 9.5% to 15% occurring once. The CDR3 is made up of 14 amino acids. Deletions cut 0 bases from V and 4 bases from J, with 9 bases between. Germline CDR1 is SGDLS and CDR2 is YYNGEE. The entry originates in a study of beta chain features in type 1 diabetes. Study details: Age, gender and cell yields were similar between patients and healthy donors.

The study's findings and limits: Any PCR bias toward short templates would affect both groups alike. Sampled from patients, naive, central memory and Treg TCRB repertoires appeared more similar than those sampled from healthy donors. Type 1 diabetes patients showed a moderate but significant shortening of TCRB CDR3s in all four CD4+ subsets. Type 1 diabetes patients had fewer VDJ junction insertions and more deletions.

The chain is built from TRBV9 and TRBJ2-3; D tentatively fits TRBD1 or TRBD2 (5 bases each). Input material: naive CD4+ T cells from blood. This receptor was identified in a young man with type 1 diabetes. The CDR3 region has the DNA TGTGCCAGCAGCGTAGGAAGAGGGGCAGATACGCAGTATTTT. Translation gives CASSVGRGADTQYF.